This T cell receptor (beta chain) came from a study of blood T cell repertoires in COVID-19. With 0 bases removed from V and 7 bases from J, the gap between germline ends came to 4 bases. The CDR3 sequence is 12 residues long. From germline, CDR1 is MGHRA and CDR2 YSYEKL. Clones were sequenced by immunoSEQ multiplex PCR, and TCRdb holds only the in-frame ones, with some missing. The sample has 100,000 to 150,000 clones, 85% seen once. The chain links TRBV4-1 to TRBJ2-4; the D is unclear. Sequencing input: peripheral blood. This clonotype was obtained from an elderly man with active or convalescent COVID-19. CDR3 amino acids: CASSQDINIQYF. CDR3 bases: TGCGCCAGCAGCCAAGATATTAACATTCAGTACTTC.